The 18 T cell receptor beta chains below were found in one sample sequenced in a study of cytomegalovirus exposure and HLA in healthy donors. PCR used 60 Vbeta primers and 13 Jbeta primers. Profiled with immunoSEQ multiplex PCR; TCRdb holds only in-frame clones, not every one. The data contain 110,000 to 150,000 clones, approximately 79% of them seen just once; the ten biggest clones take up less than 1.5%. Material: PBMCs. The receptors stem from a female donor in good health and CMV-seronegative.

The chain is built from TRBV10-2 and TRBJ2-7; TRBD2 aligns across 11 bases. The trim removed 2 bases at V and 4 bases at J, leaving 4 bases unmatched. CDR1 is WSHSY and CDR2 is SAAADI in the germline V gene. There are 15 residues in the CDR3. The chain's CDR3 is CASSEQGLAVYEQYF. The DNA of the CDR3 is TGCGCCAGCAGTGAGCAGGGACTAGCGGTTTACGAGCAGTACTTC.

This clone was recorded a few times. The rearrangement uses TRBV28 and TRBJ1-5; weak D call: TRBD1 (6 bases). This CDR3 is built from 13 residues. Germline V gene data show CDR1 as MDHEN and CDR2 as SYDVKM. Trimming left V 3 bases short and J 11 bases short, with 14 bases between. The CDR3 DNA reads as TGTGCCAGCAGTTTTCTCAGGGGCGCCGCCCAGCATTTT. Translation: CASSFLRGAAQHF.

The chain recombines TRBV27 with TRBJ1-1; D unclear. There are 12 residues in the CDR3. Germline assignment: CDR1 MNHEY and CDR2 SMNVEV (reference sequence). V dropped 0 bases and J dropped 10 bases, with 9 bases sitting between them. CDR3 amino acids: CASSLSGVAAFF. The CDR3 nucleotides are TGTGCCAGCAGTTTATCCGGGGTGGCAGCTTTCTTT.

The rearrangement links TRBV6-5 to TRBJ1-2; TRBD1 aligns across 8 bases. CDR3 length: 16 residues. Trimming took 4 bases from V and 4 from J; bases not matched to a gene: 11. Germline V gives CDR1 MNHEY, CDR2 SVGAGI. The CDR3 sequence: CASSLTPTGTGYGYTF. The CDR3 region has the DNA TGTGCCAGCAGTTTAACACCGACCGGGACAGGCTATGGCTACACCTTC.

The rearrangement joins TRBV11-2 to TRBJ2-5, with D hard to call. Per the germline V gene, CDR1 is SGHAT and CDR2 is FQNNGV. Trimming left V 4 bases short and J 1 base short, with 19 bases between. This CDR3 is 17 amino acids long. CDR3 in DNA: TGTGCCAGCAGCTACGAGCCCGCTTCGATCCTCCAAGAGACCCAGTACTTC. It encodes CASSYEPASILQETQYF.

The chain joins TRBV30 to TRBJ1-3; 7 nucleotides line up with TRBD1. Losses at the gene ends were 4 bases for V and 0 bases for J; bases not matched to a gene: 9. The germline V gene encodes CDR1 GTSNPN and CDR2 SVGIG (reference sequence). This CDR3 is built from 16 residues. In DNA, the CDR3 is TGTGCCTGGAACCAGGACAGGTTCTCCTCTGGAAACACCATATATTTT. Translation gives CAWNQDRFSSGNTIYF.

CDR3 DNA sequence: TGTGCCAGCAGTCAACAGGGGGCGAGATTTGGCTACACCTTC. As protein: CASSQQGARFGYTF. The chain recombines TRBV27 with TRBJ1-2; 9 bases agree with TRBD1. The germline gives CDR1 MNHEY, CDR2 SMNVEV (reference sequence). The CDR3 is made up of 14 amino acids. V was pared by 5 bases and J by 7 bases, with 8 bases of the junction left unmatched.

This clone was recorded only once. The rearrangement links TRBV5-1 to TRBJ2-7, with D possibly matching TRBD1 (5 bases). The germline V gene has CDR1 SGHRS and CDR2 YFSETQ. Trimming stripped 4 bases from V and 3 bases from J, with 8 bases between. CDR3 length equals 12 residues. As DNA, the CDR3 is TGCGCCAGCAGCCCCGACAGCTACGAGCAGTACTTC. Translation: CASSPDSYEQYF.

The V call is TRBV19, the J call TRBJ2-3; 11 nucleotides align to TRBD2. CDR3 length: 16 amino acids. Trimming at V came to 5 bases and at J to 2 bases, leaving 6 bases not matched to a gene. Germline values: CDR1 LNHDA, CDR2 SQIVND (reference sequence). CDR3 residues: CASSAGTSGDTDTQYF. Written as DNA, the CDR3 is TGTGCCAGTAGTGCTGGGACTAGCGGAGACACAGATACGCAGTATTTT.

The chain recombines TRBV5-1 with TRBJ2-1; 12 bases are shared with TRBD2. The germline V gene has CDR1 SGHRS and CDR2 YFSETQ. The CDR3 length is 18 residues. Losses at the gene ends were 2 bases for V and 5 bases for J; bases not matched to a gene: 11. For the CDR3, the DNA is TGCGCCAGCAGCTTTTATCGGCTAGCGGGAGGGCCCAACAATGAGCAGTTCTTC. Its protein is CASSFYRLAGGPNNEQFF. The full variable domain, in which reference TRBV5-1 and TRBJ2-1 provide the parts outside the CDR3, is KAGVTQTPRYLIKTRGQQVTLSCSPISGHRSVSWYQQTPGQGLQFLFEYFSETQRNKGNFPGRFSGRQFSNSRSEMNVSTLELGDSALYLCASSFYRLAGGPNNEQFFGPGTRLTVL.

CDR3 sequence: CASSPGSGEAFF. In nucleotides, the CDR3 is TGTGCCAGCAGCCCAGGGTCAGGTGAAGCTTTCTTT. The genes are TRBV7-6 and TRBJ1-1, with D possibly being TRBD1 (5 bases). The CDR3 contains 12 residues. The ends were cut back, 5 bases at V and 7 bases at J, with 11 bases in the middle. Germline lookup yields CDR1 SGHVS and CDR2 FNYEAQ.

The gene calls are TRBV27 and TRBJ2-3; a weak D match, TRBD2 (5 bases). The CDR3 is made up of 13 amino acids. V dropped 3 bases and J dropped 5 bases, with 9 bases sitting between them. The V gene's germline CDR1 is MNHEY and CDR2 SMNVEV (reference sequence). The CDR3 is CASSLRELDTQYF. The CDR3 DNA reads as TGTGCCAGCAGTTTGAGGGAGTTAGATACGCAGTATTTT.

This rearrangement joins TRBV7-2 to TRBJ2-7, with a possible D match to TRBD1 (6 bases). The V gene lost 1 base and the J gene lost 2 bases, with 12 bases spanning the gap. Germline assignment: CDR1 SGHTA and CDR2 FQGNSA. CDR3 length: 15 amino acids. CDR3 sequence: CASSLGTASTYEQYF. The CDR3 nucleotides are TGTGCCAGCAGCTTAGGGACAGCTTCTACCTACGAGCAGTACTTC.

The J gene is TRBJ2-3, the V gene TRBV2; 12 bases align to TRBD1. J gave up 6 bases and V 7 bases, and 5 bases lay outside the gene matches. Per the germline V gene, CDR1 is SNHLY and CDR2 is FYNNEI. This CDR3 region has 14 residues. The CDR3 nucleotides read TGTGCCAGCAACCGGGACAGGGGGCAGGATACGCAGTATTTT. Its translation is CASNRDRGQDTQYF.

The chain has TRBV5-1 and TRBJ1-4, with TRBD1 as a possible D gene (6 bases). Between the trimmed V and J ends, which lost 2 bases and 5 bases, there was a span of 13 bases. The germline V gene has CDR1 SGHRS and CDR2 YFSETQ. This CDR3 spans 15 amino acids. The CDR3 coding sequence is TGCGCCAGCAGCTTCGAAGACAGGCCAAATGAAAAACTGTTTTTT. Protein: CASSFEDRPNEKLFF.

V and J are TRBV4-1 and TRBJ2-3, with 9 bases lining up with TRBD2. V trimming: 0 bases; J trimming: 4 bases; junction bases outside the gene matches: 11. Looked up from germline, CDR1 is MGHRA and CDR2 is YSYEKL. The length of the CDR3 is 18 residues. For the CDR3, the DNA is TGCGCCAGCAGCCAAGATGGGGGGGGTAGCGGGAGTGCAGATACGCAGTATTTT. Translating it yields CASSQDGGGSGSADTQYF.

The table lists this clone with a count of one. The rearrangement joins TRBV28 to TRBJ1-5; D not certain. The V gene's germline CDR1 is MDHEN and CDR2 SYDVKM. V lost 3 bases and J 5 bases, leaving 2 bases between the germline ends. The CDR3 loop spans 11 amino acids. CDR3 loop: CASSFDQPQHF. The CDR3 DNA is TGTGCCAGCAGTTTCGATCAGCCCCAGCATTTT.

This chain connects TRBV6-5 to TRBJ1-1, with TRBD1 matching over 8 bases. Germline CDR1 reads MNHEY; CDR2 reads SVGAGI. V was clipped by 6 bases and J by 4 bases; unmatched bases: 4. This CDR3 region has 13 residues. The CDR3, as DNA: TGTGCCAGCAGACTTACAGGGGGCACTGAAGCTTTCTTT. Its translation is CASRLTGGTEAFF.